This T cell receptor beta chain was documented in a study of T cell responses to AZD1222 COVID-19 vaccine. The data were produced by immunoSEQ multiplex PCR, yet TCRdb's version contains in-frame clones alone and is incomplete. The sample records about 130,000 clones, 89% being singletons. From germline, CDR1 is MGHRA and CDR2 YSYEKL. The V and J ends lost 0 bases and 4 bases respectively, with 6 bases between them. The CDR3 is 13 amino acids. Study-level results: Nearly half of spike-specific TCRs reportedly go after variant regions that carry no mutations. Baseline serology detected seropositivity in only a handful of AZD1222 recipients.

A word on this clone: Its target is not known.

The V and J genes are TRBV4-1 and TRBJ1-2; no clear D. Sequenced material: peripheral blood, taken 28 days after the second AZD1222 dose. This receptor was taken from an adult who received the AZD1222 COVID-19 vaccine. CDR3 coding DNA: TGCGCCAGCAGCCAAGAAAGATCCTATGGCTACACCTTC. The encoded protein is CASSQERSYGYTF.